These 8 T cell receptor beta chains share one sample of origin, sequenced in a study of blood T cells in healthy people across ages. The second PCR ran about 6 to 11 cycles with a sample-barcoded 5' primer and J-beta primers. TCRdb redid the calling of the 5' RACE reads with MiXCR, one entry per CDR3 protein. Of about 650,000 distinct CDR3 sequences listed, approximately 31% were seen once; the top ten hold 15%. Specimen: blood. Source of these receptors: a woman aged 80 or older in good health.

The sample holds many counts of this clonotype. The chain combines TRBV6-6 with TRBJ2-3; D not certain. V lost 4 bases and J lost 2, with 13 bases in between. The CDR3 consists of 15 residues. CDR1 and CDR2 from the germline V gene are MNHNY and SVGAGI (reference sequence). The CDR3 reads CASSSHKAATDTQYF. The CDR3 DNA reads TGTGCCAGCAGTTCACATAAGGCAGCCACAGATACGCAGTATTTT.

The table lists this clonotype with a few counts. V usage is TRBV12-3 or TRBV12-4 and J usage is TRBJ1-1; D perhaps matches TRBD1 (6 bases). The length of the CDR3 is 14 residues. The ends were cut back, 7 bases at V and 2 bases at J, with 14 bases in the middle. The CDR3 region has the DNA TGTGCCAGCACCCGTGGACAGCTAAACACTGAAGCTTTCTTT. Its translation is CASTRGQLNTEAFF.

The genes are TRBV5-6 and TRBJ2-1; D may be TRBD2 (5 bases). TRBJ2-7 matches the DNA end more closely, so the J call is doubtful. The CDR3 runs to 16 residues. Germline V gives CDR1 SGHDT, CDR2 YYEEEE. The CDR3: CASSFRGLIPNNEQYF. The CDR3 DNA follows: TGTGCCAGCAGCTTTCGAGGGCTAATTCCTAACAATGAGCAGTACTTC.

The CDR3 region has the DNA TGCAGTGCTAGGAGTCAGGGTGAGGATCGTCAACCCCAGCATTTT. Translating it yields CSARSQGEDRQPQHF. This rearrangement joins TRBV20-1 to TRBJ1-5, with D possibly TRBD1 on 5 matching bases. The CDR3 is 15 amino acids. With 3 bases removed from V and 10 bases from J, the gap between germline ends came to 22 bases. Germline loops: CDR1 DFQATT, CDR2 SNEGSKA (reference sequence).

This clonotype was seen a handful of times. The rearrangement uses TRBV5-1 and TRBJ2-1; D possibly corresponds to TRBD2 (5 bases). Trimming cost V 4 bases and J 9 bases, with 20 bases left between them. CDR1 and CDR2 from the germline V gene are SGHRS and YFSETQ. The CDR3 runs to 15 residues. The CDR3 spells CASSHPSFLMGEQFF. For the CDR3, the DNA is TGCGCCAGCAGCCATCCTAGCTTTCTCATGGGTGAGCAGTTCTTC.

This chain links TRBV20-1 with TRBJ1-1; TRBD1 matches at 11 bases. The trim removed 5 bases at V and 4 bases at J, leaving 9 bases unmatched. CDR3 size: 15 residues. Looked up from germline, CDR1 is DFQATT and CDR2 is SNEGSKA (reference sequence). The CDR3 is CSARPDRGLGTEAFF. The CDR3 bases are TGCAGTGCTCGACCGGACAGGGGGCTCGGCACTGAAGCTTTCTTT.

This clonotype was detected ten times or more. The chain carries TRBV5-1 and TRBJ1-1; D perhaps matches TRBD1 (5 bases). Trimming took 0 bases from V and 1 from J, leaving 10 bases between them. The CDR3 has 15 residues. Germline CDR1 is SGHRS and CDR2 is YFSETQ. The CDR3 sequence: CASSLDGQKNTEAFF. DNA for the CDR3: TGCGCCAGCAGCTTGGACGGACAAAAGAACACTGAAGCTTTCTTT.

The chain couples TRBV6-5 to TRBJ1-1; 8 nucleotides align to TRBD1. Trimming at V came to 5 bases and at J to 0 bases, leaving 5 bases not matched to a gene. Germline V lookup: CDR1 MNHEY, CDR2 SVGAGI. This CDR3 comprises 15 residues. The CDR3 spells CASSQQGDVNTEAFF. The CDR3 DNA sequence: TGTGCCAGCAGTCAACAGGGGGACGTGAACACTGAAGCTTTCTTT.